In this sample, the clone carrying this T cell receptor (beta chain) turned up many times. This sample stems from a study of regulatory T cells in long-lasting Graves disease. Time point described: newly diagnosed GD, antithyroid drugs for less than 3 months. Isolated PBMC RNA provided the starting material for the TCR library. With iRepertoire HTBI primers and Arm-PCR of CDR3 regions, TCR beta libraries were built. Each CDR3 protein is one row after TCRdb ran MiXCR on the multiplex PCR reads. Among about 440,000 distinct CDR3 sequences listed, around 17% were seen once. CDR1 and CDR2 (germline): LGHDT, YNNKEL (reference sequence). The V end lost 4 bases, the J end lost 0 bases, and 13 bases lay between the germline ends. The CDR3 has 15 residues. The same sample was also used in a study of T cells in Graves' hyperthyroidism and ophthalmopathy. That publication notes: The HTBI primer set was used in a first-round RT-PCR of the TCR CDR3.

This clonotype was obtained from a woman younger than 45 with Graves disease. The chain links TRBV3-1 to TRBJ2-7; tentatively, D is TRBD1 (6 bases). The sequences come from peripheral blood mononuclear cells (PBMCs), collected at new diagnosis, from a patient treated with antithyroid drugs. The CDR3 nucleotides read TGTGCCAGCAGCCGAACCGCGGACAGCTCCTACGAGCAGTACTTC. It is translated as CASSRTADSSYEQYF.